The source of this T cell receptor beta chain is a study of blood T cell repertoires in COVID-19. Study-level information: Italy, Spain and the United States were the sources of the convalescent and acute COVID-19 samples. PBMCs, B-cell-depleted T cells, or T cells were the source of the cDNA or gDNA that made up the material.

How the authors handled the data: It was from reference gene primer amplification that nucleated cell counts were estimated. Measured with immunoSEQ multiplex PCR; TCRdb has only the in-frame clones, and not every one. V and J calls and clone size are copied from that table; D and trimming were computed from the DNA. The sample shows around 130,000 clones, around 89% of them seen only once. What was sequenced was peripheral blood. The sequence was obtained from a man in his fifties with active or convalescent COVID-19.

The CDR3: CATRGTAGTEAFF. CDR3 bases: TGTGCCACCAGAGGGACAGCGGGCACTGAAGCTTTCTTT. The V gene is TRBV19, the J gene TRBJ1-1; 7 bases map to TRBD1. This CDR3 is built from 13 residues. J lost 4 bases, V lost 10 bases, and 9 bases had no gene match. Germline assignment: CDR1 LNHDA and CDR2 SQIVND (reference sequence).